This T cell receptor beta chain is from a study of blood T cells in healthy people across ages. Primers used in a second PCR of roughly 6 to 12 cycles were a sample-barcoded 5' primer and a J-beta primer mix. MiXCR was run by TCRdb on the 5' RACE reads, yielding one entry per CDR3 protein. Among approximately 670,000 distinct CDR3 sequences listed, 40% to 50% were seen once. Sequencing input: blood. The TCR was taken from a man older than 75 in good health.

The DNA for the CDR3 is TGTGCCAGCAGCCGTGGACAGGGGATGAACACCGGGGAGCTGTTTTTT. Translation gives CASSRGQGMNTGELFF. This chain links TRBV11-1 with TRBJ2-2, with 9 bases that match TRBD1. The CDR3 consists of 16 residues. Trimming took 5 bases from V and 1 from J; bases not matched to a gene: 5. Germline CDR1 reads SGHAT; CDR2 reads FQDESV (reference sequence).